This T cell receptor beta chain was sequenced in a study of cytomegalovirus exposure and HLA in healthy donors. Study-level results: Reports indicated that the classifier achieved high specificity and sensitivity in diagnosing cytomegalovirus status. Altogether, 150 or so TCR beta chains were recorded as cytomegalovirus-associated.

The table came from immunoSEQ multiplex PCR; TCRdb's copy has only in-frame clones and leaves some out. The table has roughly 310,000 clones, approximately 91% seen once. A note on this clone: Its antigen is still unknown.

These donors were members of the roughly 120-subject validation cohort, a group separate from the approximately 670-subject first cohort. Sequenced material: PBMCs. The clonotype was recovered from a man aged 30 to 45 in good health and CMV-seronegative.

CDR3 DNA sequence: TGCGCCAGCAGTCATCCAGGGAACTATGGCTACACCTTC. Its translation is CASSHPGNYGYTF. This chain connects TRBV23-1 to TRBJ1-2, with D possibly matching TRBD1 (5 bases). TRBV23-1 is flagged as an ORF with uncertain function. The CDR3 consists of 13 residues. V was cut by 3 bases and J by 2 bases, with 7 bases left in between.